The clone carrying this T cell receptor (beta chain) was observed a handful of times. Its antigen remains unidentified. This sample is drawn from a study of a mutant IDH1 vaccine in newly diagnosed glioma. Study information: Averaging around 42 years of age, treated patients were around 60% male and around 40% female. Patients were pretreated with radiotherapy, temozolomide, or both, mostly both.

CDR3 length equals 12 residues. Germline CDR1 KGHSH, CDR2 LQKENI. Trimming took off 2 bases at V and 8 bases at J, with 9 bases between the two ends. Clones were sequenced by immunoSEQ multiplex PCR, and TCRdb holds only the in-frame ones, with some missing. This sample has tens of thousands of clones, with 65% found just once. Time point: week 47, end of study. Each dose delivered 300 ug of mutant IDH1 20-mer peptide subcutaneously with imiquimod. This TCR came from a man aged 35 to 55 with glioma. Some clones in this sample may be carry-over from other donors' samples. V is TRBV18 and J is TRBJ1-2, with D tentatively TRBD1 (5 bases). Specimen: peripheral blood mononuclear cells (PBMCs), collected from a glioma patient whose treatment included an IDH1 peptide vaccine. CDR3 DNA: TGTGCCAGCTCACCAAGGGGAGACGGCTACACCTTC. It translates to CASSPRGDGYTF.